The source of this TCR beta chain is a study of PD-1 blockade in classical Hodgkin lymphoma. Study-level background: Patients were treated with nivolumab at 3 mg/kg, and this was given intravenously every 2 weeks. The study, taken as a whole, reports: By cycle point C4D1, TCR diversity had risen significantly in CD4+ cells (but not CD8+ cells). Repertoire differences lack defined causes, possibly disease activity or prior therapy.

With respect to this clone: The antigen is undetermined.

Every single patient, without exception, relapsed after autologous stem cell transplantation, and brentuximab vedotin exposure varied. When best responses were assessed, they were complete response, partial response or progressive disease. CDR1 is SGHNT and CDR2 is YYREEE in the germline V gene (reference sequence). V was pared by 0 bases and J by 1 base, with 7 bases between. This CDR3 is built from 14 residues. Assay: immunoSEQ multiplex PCR; the TCRdb copy retains only in-frame clones and omits some. Of some 84,000 clones in the sample, about 90% were seen once. The material was peripheral blood mononuclear cells (PBMCs), obtained before the second cycle of nivolumab. The V gene is TRBV5-4, the J gene TRBJ1-2; no clear D. The TCR originated in a human donor with classical Hodgkin lymphoma. The CDR3 coding sequence is TGTGCCAGCAGCTTGGAACCGGATAACTATGGCTACACCTTC. Translating it yields CASSLEPDNYGYTF. Drawing the rest from reference TRBV5-4 and TRBJ1-2, the complete variable domain is ETGVTQSPTHLIKTRGQQVTLRCSSQSGHNTVSWYQQALGQGPQFIFQYYREEENGRGNFPPRFSGLQFPNYSSELNVNALELDDSALYLCASSLEPDNYGYTFGSGTRLTVV.